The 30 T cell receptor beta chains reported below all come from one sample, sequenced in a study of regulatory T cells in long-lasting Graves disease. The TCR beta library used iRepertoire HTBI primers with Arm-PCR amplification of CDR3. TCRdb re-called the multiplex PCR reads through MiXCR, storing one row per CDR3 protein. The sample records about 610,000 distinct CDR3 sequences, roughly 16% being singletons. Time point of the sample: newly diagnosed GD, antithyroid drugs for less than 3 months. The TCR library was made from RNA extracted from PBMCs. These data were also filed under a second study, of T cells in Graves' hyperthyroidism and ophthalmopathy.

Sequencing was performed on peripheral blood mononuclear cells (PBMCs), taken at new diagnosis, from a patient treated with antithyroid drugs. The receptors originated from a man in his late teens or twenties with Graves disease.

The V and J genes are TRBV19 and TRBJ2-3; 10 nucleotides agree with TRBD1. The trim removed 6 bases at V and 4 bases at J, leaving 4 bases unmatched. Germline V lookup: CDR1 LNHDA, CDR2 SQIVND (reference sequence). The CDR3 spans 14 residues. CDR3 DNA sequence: TGTGCCAGTAGACCGGGACAGGGGCCAGATACGCAGTATTTT. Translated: CASRPGQGPDTQYF.

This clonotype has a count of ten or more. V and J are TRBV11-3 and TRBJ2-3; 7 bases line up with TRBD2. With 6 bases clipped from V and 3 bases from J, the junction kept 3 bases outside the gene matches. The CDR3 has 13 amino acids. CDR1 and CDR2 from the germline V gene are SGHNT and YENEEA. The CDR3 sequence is CASSSGGTDTQYF. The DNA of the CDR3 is TGTGCCAGCAGTTCGGGGGGTACAGATACGCAGTATTTT.

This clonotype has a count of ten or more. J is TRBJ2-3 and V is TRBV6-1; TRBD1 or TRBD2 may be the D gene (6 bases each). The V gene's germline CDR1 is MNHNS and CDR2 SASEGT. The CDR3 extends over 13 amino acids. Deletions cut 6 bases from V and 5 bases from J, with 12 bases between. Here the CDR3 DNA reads TGTGCCAGCAGCATAGGGGGAGGAGATACGCAGTATTTT. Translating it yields CASSIGGGDTQYF.

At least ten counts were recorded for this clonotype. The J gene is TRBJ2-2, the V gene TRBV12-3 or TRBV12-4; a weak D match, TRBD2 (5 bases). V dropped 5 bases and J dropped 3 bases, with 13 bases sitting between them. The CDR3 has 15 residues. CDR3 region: CASSAASRDTGELFF. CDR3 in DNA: TGTGCCAGCAGTGCCGCTAGCCGGGACACCGGGGAGCTGTTTTTT.

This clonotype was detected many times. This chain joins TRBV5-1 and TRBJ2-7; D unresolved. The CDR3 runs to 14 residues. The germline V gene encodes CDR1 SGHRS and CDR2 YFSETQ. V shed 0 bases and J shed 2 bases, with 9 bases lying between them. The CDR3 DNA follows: TGCGCCAGCAGCTTGGAGGGCGACCCCTACGAGCAGTACTTC. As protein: CASSLEGDPYEQYF.

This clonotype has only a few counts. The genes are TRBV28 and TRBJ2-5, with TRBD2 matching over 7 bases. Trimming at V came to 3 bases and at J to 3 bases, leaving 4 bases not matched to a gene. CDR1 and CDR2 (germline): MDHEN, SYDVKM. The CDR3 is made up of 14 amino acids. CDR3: CASSFGLAEETQYF. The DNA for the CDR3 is TGTGCCAGCAGTTTTGGGCTAGCGGAAGAGACCCAGTACTTC.

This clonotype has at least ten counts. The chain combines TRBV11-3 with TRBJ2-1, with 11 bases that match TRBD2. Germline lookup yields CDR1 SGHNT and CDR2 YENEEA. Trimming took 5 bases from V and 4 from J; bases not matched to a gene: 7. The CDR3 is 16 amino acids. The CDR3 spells CASSHSGTSGYNEQFF. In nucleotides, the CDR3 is TGTGCCAGCAGCCACTCCGGGACTAGCGGTTACAATGAGCAGTTCTTC.

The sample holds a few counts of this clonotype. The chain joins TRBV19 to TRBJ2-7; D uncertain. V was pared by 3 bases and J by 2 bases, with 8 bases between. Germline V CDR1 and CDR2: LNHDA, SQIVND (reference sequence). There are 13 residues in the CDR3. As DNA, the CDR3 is TGTGCCAGTAGTATCACGGCCACCTACGAGCAGTACTTC. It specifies CASSITATYEQYF.

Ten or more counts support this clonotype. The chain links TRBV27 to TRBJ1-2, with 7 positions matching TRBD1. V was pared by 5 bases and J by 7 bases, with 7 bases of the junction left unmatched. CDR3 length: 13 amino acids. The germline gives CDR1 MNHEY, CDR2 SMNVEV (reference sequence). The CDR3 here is CASSLGRQGGYTF. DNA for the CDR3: TGTGCCAGCAGTCTGGGTCGACAGGGTGGCTACACCTTC.

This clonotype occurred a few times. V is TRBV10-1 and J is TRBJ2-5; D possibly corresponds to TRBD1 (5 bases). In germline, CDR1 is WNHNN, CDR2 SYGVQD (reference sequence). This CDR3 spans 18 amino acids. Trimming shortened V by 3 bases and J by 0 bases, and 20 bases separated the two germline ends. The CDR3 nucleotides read TGCGCCAGCAGTGACCCCCGATCCTGGGGCACGAACCAAGAGACCCAGTACTTC. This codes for CASSDPRSWGTNQETQYF.

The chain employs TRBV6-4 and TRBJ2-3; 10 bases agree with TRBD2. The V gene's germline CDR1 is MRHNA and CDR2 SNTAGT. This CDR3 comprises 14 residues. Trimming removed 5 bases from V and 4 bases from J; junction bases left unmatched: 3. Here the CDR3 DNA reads TGTGCCAGCAGTAAAGCGGGAGGGCCAGATACGCAGTATTTT. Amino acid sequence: CASSKAGGPDTQYF.

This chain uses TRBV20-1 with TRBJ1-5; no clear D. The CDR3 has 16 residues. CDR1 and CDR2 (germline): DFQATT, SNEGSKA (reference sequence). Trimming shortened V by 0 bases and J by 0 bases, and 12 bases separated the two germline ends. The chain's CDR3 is CSARDKEGYSNQPQHF. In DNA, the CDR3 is TGCAGTGCTAGAGATAAAGAGGGTTATAGCAATCAGCCCCAGCATTTT.

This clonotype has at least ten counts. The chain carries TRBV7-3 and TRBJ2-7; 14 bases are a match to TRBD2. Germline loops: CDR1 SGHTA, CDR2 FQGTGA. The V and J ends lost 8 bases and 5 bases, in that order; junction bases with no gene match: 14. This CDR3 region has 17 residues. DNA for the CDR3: TGTGCCAGCTCTCCCTCGGGACTAGCGGGAGTTGTAAACGAGCAGTACTTC. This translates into CASSPSGLAGVVNEQYF.

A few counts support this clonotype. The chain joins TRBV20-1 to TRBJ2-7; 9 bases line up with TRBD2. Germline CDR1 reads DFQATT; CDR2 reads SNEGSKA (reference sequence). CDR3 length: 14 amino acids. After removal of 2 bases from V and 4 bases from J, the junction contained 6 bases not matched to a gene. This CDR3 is CSARPTSGQYEQYF. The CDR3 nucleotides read TGCAGTGCTAGACCGACTAGCGGCCAATACGAGCAGTACTTC.

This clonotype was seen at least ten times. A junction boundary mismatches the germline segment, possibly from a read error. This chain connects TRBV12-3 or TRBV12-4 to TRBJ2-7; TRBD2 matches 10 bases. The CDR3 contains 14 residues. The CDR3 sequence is CASSIAGGSYEQYF. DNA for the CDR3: TGTGCCAGCAGTATAGCGGGAGGATCCTACGAGCAGTACTTC.

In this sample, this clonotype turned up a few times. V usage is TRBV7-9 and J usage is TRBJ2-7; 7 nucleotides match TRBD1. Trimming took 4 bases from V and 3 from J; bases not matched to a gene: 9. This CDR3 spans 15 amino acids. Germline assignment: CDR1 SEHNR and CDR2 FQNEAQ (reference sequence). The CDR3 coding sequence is TGTGCCAGCAGCTCACCTTCGACAGGGAACTACGAGCAGTACTTC. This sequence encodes CASSSPSTGNYEQYF.

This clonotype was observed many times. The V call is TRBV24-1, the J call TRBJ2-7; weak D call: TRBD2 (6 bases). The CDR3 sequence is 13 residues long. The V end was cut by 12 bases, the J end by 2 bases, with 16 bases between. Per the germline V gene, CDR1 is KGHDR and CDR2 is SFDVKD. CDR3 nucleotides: TGTGCCGCCTTCCCGGGAGTCACCTACGAGCAGTACTTC. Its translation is CAAFPGVTYEQYF.

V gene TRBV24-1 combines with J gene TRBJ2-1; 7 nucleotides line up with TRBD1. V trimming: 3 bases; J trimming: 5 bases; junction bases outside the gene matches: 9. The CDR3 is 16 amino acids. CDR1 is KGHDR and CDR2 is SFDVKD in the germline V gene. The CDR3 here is CATSDPTGEQDNEQFF. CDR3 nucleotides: TGTGCCACCAGTGATCCTACAGGGGAACAGGACAATGAGCAGTTCTTC.

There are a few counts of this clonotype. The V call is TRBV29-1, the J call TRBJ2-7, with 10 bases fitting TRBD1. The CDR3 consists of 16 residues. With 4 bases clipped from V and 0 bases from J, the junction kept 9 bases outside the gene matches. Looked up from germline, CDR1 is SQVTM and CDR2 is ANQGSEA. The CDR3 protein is CSVAPEGQGSSYEQYF. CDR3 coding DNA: TGCAGCGTTGCCCCAGAGGGACAGGGGAGCTCCTACGAGCAGTACTTC.

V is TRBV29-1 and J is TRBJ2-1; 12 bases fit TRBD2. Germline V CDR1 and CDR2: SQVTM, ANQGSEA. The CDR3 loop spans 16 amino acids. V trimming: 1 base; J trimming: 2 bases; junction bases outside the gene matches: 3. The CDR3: CSVEGPSGRAYNEQFF. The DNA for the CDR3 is TGCAGCGTTGAAGGGCCTAGCGGGAGGGCCTACAATGAGCAGTTCTTC.

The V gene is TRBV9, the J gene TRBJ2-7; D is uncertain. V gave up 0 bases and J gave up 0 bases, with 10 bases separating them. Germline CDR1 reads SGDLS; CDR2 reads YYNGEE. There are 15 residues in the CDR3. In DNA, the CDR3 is TGTGCCAGCAGCGTAGGGAGCGCCAGCTCCTACGAGCAGTACTTC. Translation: CASSVGSASSYEQYF.

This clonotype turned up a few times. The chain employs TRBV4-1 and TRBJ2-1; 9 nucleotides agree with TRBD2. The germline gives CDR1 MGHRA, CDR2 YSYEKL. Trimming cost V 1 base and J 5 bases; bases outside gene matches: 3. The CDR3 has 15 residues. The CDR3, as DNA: TGCGCCAGCAGCCAAGTTGGCGGGAGGGACAATGAGCAGTTCTTC. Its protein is CASSQVGGRDNEQFF.

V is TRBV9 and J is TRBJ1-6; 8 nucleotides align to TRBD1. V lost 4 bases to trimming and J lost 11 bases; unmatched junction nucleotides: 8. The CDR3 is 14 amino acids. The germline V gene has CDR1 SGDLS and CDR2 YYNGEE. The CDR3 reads CASSPGTGWTPLHF. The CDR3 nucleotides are TGTGCCAGCAGCCCCGGGACAGGATGGACACCCCTCCACTTT. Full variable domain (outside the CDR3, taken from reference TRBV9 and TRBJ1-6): DSGVTQTPKHLITATGQRVTLRCSPRSGDLSVYWYQQSLDQGLQFLIQYYNGEERAKGNILERFSAQQFPDLHSELNLSSLELGDSALYFCASSPGTGWTPLHFGNGTRLTVT.

In DNA, the CDR3 is TGTGCCAGCAGCCCCATAGGAACGGACGAAGAGACCCAGTACTTC. Residues: CASSPIGTDEETQYF. The chain is built from TRBV13 and TRBJ2-5; D remains unclear. Trimming removed 5 bases at V and 3 bases at J, with 16 bases between. This CDR3 is 15 amino acids long. CDR1 is PRHDT and CDR2 is FYEKMQ in the germline V gene (reference sequence). Looking up the rest from reference TRBV13 and TRBJ2-5 gives the full variable domain: AAGVIQSPRHLIKEKRETATLKCYPIPRHDTVYWYQQGPGQDPQFLISFYEKMQSDKGSIPDRFSAQQFSDYHSELNMSSLELGDSALYFCASSPIGTDEETQYFGPGTRLLVL.

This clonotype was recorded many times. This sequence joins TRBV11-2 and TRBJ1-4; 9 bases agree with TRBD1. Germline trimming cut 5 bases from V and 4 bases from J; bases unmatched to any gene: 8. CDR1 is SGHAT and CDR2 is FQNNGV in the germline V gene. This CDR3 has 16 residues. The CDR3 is CASSPRGQGINEKLFF. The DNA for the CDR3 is TGTGCCAGCAGCCCCCGTGGACAGGGGATTAATGAAAAACTGTTTTTT.

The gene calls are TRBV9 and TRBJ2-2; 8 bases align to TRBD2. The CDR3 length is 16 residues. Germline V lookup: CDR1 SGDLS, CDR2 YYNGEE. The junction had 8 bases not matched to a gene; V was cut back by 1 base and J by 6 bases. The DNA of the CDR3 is TGTGCCAGCAGCGTATCAGGTAGCGGGGTATCCGGGGAGCTGTTTTTT. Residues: CASSVSGSGVSGELFF.

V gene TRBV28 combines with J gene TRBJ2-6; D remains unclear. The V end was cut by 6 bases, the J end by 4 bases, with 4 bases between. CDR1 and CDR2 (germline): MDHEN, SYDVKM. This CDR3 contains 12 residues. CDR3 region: CASRVGANVLTF. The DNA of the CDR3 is TGTGCCAGCAGAGTGGGGGCCAACGTCCTGACTTTC.

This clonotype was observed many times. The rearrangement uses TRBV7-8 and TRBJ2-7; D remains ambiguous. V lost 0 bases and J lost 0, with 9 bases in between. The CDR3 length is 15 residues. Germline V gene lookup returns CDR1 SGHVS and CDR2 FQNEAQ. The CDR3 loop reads CASSLAPVSSYEQYF. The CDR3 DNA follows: TGTGCCAGCAGCTTAGCCCCGGTCAGCTCCTACGAGCAGTACTTC.

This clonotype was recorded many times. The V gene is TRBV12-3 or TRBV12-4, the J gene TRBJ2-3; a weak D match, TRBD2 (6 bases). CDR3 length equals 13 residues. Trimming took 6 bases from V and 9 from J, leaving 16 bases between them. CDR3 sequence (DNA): TGTGCCAGCAGCCCCACCGGGGGTGCGACGCAGTATTTT. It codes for CASSPTGGATQYF.

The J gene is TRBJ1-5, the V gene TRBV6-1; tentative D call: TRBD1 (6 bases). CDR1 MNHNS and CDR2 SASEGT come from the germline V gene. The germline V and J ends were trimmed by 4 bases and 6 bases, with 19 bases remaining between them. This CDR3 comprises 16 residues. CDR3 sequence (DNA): TGTGCCAGCAGTGCCCCCATAGGGGGTGAAGGTCAGCCCCAGCATTTT. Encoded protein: CASSAPIGGEGQPQHF.